Only one count was recorded for the clone carrying this T cell receptor beta chain. Its target is not known. CDR1 DFQATT and CDR2 SNEGSKA come from the germline V gene (reference sequence). The CDR3 runs to 16 residues. V lost 3 bases and J lost 6; bases outside the gene matches: 8. The record originates from a study of CD8 T cells in ankylosing spondylitis. The study's findings and limits: As for the disease-linked clones, they showed a CD8+ phenotype and occurred at relatively low frequencies in peripheral blood. Some of these motif variants have turned up before, in reports on reactive arthritis synovial fluid and blood. Within matched ankylosing spondylitis synovial fluid, disease-linked clones were reportedly significantly enriched. Among TCR beta sequences, a motif of eight or nine highly homologous variants appeared characteristic of ankylosing spondylitis blood.

By quantitative 5'-RACE with molecular barcodes, the TCR beta libraries were made. TCRdb reanalysed the 5' RACE reads using MiXCR and keeps one entry per CDR3 protein. The sample contains 650,000 to 800,000 distinct CDR3 sequences, 15% to 20% of which appear only once. Sequenced: blood, either unsorted or a sorted T cell fraction (not recorded which). This rearrangement joins TRBV20-1 to TRBJ2-7; 16 bases fit TRBD2. This TCR derives from a male donor with ankylosing spondylitis. The CDR3 sequence is CSARVGTSGRAGEQYF. The CDR3 nucleotides are TGCAGTGCTAGGGTCGGGACTAGCGGGAGGGCTGGCGAGCAGTACTTC.